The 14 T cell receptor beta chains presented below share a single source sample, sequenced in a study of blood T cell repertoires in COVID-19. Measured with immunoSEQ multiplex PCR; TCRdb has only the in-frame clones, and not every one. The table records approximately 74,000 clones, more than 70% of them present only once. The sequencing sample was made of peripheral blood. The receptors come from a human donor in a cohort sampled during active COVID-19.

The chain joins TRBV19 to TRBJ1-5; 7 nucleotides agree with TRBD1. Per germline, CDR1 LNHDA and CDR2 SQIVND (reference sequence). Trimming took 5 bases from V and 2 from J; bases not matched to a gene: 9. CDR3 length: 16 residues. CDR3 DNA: TGTGCCAGTAGTCCGATAGGGGGCTCGCGCAATCAGCCCCAGCATTTT. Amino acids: CASSPIGGSRNQPQHF.

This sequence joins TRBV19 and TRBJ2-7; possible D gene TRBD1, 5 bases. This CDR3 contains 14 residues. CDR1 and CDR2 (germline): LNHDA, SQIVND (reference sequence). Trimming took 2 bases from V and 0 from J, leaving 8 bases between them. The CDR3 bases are TGTGCCAGTAGTATATCGGACAACTCCTACGAGCAGTACTTC. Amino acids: CASSISDNSYEQYF.

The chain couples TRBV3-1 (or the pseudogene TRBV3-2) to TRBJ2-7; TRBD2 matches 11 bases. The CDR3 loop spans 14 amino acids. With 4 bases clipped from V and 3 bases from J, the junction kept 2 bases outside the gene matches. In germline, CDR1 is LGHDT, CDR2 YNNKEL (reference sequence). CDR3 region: CASSRGTSGYEQYF. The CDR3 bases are TGTGCCAGCAGCCGGGGGACTAGCGGCTACGAGCAGTACTTC.

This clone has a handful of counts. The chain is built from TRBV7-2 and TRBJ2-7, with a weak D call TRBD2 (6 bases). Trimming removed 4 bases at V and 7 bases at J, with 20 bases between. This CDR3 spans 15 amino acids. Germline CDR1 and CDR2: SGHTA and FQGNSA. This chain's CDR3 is CASSSQPGTAGEQYF. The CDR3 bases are TGTGCCAGCAGCTCCCAACCGGGGACGGCGGGGGAGCAGTACTTC.

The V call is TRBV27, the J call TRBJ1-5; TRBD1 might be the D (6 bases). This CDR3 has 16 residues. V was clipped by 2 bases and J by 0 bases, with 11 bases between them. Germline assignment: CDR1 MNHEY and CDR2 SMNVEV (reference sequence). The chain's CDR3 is CASSLQGFHSNQPQHF. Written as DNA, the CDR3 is TGTGCCAGCAGTTTACAGGGGTTTCATAGCAATCAGCCCCAGCATTTT.

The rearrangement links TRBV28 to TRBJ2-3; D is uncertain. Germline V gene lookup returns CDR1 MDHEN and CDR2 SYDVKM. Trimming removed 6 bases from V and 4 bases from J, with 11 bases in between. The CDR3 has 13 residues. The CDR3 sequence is CASSNTVPDTQYF. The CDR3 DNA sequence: TGTGCCAGCAGCAATACAGTCCCAGATACGCAGTATTTT.

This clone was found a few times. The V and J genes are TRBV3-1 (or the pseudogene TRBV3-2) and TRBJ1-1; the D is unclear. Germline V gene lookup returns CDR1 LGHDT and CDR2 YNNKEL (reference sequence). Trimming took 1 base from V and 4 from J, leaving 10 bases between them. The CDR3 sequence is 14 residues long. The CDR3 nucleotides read TGTGCCAGCAGCCAAGGGGCGCGGGGCACTGAAGCTTTCTTT. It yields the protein CASSQGARGTEAFF.

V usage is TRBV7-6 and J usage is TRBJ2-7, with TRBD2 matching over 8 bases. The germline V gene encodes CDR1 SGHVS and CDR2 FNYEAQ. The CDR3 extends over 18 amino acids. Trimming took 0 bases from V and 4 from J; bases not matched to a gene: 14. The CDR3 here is CASSLARSLAAPKYEQYF. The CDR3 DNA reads TGTGCCAGCAGCTTAGCAAGATCACTAGCGGCCCCAAAATACGAGCAGTACTTC.

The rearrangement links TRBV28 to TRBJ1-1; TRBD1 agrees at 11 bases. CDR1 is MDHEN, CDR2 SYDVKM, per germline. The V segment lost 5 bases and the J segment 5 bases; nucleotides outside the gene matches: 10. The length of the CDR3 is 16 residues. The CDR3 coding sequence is TGTGCCAGCAGTCCCCCCGGACAGGGGGCGAAGACTGAAGCTTTCTTT. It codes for CASSPPGQGAKTEAFF.

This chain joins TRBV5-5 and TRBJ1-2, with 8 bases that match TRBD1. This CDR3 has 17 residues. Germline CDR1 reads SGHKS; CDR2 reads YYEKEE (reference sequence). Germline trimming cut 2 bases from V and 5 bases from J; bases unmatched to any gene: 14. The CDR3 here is CASSFTLEQGVRYGYTF. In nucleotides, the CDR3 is TGTGCCAGCAGCTTTACATTAGAACAGGGGGTGAGGTATGGCTACACCTTC. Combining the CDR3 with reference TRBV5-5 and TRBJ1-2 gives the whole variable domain DAGVTQSPTHLIKTRGQQVTLRCSPISGHKSVSWYQQVLGQGPQFIFQYYEKEERGRGNFPDRFSARQFPNYSSELNVNALLLGDSALYLCASSFTLEQGVRYGYTFGSGTRLTVV.

Here the CDR3 DNA reads TGCGCCAGCAGCATAAGACAGGATCAAGAGACCCAGTACTTC. Its protein is CASSIRQDQETQYF. V and J are TRBV5-1 and TRBJ2-5, with a weak D call TRBD1 (6 bases). Germline CDR1 reads SGHRS; CDR2 reads YFSETQ. The CDR3 length is 14 residues. The germline V and J ends were trimmed by 4 bases and 2 bases, with 12 bases remaining between them.

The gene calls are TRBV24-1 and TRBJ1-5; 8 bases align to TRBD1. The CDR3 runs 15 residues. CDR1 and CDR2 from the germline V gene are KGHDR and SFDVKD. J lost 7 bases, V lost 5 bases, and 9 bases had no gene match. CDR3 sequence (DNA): TGTGCCACCAGTGGGGCCACAGGGGGGAAGCAGCCCCAGCATTTT. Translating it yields CATSGATGGKQPQHF.

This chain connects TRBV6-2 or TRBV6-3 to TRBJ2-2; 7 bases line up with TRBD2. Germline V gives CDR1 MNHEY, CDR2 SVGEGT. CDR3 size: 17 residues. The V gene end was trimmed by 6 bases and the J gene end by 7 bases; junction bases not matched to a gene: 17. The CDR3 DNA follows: TGTGCCAGCAGCCTACTCGGAGCGGGGCTCCTTGGCGGGGAGCTGTTTTTT. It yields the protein CASSLLGAGLLGGELFF.

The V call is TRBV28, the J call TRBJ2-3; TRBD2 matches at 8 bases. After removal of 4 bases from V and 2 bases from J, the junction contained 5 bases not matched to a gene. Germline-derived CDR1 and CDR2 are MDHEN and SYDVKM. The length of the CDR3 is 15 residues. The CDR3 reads CASSSAGDLTDTQYF. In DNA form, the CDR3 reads TGTGCCAGCAGTTCAGCGGGGGACCTCACAGATACGCAGTATTTT.